This T cell receptor beta chain was recorded in a study of blood T cells in healthy people across ages. A sample-barcoded 5' primer and a J-beta primer mix were used in a second PCR of about 7 to 12 cycles. A single record per CDR3 protein comes from TCRdb applying MiXCR to the 5' RACE reads. The profile shows about 680,000 distinct CDR3 sequences, 45% to 50% of them singletons. This sequence originates from a woman in her sixties or seventies in good health. Material: blood.

The CDR3 coding sequence is TGTGCCAGCAGCTTAGTCGACAGGGTAGGGGTTGAAGCTTTCTTT. It yields the protein CASSLVDRVGVEAFF. The chain has TRBV7-2 and TRBJ1-1, with 7 bases identical to TRBD1. Germline CDR1 is SGHTA and CDR2 is FQGNSA. The CDR3 contains 15 residues. V was pared by 1 base and J by 7 bases, with 9 bases of the junction left unmatched.